The 19 T cell receptor beta chains below all came from one sample that was sequenced in a study of CXCR3-negative and CXCR3-positive naive CD8 T cells (dated by TCRdb to between 2019 and 2020). The instrument given in TCRdb is NextSeq 550. The Human TCR Profiling Kit (MiLaboratory) was used to make UMI-labeled 5' RACE TRB cDNA libraries. Through TCRdb reprocessing, the reads give one entry per CDR3 protein sequence; DNA is omitted. This sample's table contains 100,000 to 150,000 distinct CDR3 sequences. Together, the top ten hold approximately 0.29% of the sample. The sample comprised naive CXCR3- CD8+ T cells from blood. The cell subset or site label on this specimen signifies: CD45RO-CCR7+CD27+CD95- naive CD8+ T cells lacking CXCR3 (TNR3-). These receptors were collected from a human donor in good health. Some clones in this sample may be carry-over from other donors' samples.

The rearrangement uses TRBV12-3 or TRBV12-4 and TRBJ1-1. The CDR3 sequence is 13 residues long. CDR3 in amino acids: CASKREANTEAFF.

This sequence joins TRBV7-7 and TRBJ2-6; TCRdb's assignment of TRBD2 cannot be checked, as there is no DNA. The CDR3 consists of 15 residues. The germline V gene has CDR1 SSHAT and CDR2 FNYEAQ (reference sequence). This chain's CDR3 is CASSSTSPGANVLTF.

The chain combines TRBV28 with TRBJ2-1; TCRdb names TRBD2, which stays unverified in the absence of DNA. Germline V gene lookup returns CDR1 MDHEN and CDR2 SYDVKM. CDR3 length: 13 amino acids. This CDR3 is CASHRPSHNEQFF.

The gene calls are TRBV27 and TRBJ2-7. Germline V gene lookup returns CDR1 MNHEY and CDR2 SMNVEV (reference sequence). CDR3 size: 13 residues. This chain's CDR3 is CASSLGGFYEQYF.

The chain has TRBV5-1 and TRBJ2-3; the TRBD1 assignment by TCRdb is unverifiable without DNA. The CDR3 loop spans 14 amino acids. Germline CDR1 and CDR2: SGHRS and YFSETQ. CDR3 amino acids: CASSPDWDVDTQYF.

V is TRBV29-1 and J is TRBJ2-1; TCRdb designates TRBD2, a call that cannot be tested without DNA. This CDR3 is built from 13 residues. Germline V gene data show CDR1 as SQVTM and CDR2 as ANQGSEA. The CDR3 sequence: CSQRGTSSYEQFF.

This chain connects TRBV10-3 to TRBJ2-3; absent DNA, TCRdb's TRBD2 call cannot be checked. This CDR3 has 18 amino acids. Germline CDR1 is ENHRY and CDR2 is SYGVKD. The chain's CDR3 is CAISEVPSGSQGADTRYF.

The chain uses TRBV29-1 and TRBJ2-1; TCRdb's D gene call, TRBD1, goes unchecked for lack of DNA. Germline V CDR1 and CDR2: SQVTM, ANQGSEA. The length of the CDR3 is 15 residues. The CDR3 spells CSVEGNWGRIYEQFF.

The chain recombines TRBV12-3 or TRBV12-4 with TRBJ2-3; there is no DNA to check the TCRdb D call of TRBD1. This CDR3 has 16 residues. The CDR3 loop is CASSQQRGLFTDTQYF.

The V call is TRBV6-2 or TRBV6-3, the J call TRBJ2-1; TCRdb returns TRBD2, unconfirmable since there is no DNA. The V gene's germline CDR1 is MNHEY and CDR2 SVGEGT. The CDR3 runs 16 residues. The CDR3 sequence: CASRPLAETLYNEQFF.

The rearrangement uses TRBV6-5 and TRBJ2-3; TCRdb's D call of TRBD1 is untestable without DNA. The CDR3 runs to 18 residues. From germline, CDR1 is MNHEY and CDR2 SVGAGI. This CDR3 is CASSPGSQPILHTDTQYF.

The chain recombines TRBV29-1 with TRBJ1-1; TCRdb picks TRBD1, but there is no DNA to check that call. CDR3 size: 18 residues. Germline V gives CDR1 SQVTM, CDR2 ANQGSEA. The CDR3 sequence: CSVAGTGYEGVMNTEAFF. The entire variable domain, with the rest obtained from reference TRBV29-1 and TRBJ1-1, is as follows: SAVISQKPSRDICQRGTSLTIQCQVDSQVTMMFWYRQQPGQSLTLIATANQGSEATYESGFVIDKFPISRPNLTFSTLTVSNMSPEDSSIYLCSVAGTGYEGVMNTEAFFGQGTRLTVV.

J is TRBJ2-1 and V is TRBV5-1; TCRdb selects TRBD1, and the lack of DNA leaves this call unchecked. CDR1 is SGHRS and CDR2 is YFSETQ in the germline V gene. The CDR3 consists of 13 residues. CDR3 sequence: CASRVEAGAVEFF.

V gene TRBV12-3 or TRBV12-4 combines with J gene TRBJ2-3; TCRdb designates TRBD2, a call that cannot be tested without DNA. This CDR3 spans 15 amino acids. The CDR3 sequence is CASSFLGEGTDTQYF.

The chain uses TRBV27 and TRBJ2-1; absent DNA, TCRdb's TRBD1 call cannot be checked. Germline CDR1 MNHEY, CDR2 SMNVEV (reference sequence). There are 16 residues in the CDR3. The CDR3 loop reads CASSLLGGDSYNEQFF.

The chain combines TRBV28 with TRBJ2-5; the TCRdb D gene call, TRBD1, has no DNA to confirm it. CDR1 is MDHEN and CDR2 is SYDVKM in the germline V gene. The CDR3 is made up of 17 amino acids. The chain's CDR3 is CASSSAGGVRGQETQYF.

V and J are TRBV9 and TRBJ2-1; TCRdb picks TRBD2, but there is no DNA to check that call. This CDR3 is 17 amino acids long. The V gene's germline CDR1 is SGDLS and CDR2 YYNGEE. CDR3 residues: CASSVWDRSGSFNEQFF.

The J gene is TRBJ2-7, the V gene TRBV29-1. CDR3 size: 12 residues. Germline V gene lookup returns CDR1 SQVTM and CDR2 ANQGSEA. CDR3 residues: CSVASGVVEQYF.

The rearrangement uses TRBV4-1 and TRBJ2-1; TCRdb calls TRBD1, which cannot be checked without DNA. The CDR3 spans 16 residues. Germline assignment: CDR1 MGHRA and CDR2 YSYEKL. CDR3 sequence reads: CASSQEGGARYNEQFF.